This T cell receptor beta chain was captured by sequencing in a study of early T cells in non-severe SARS-CoV-2 infection. Looking at the study overall: Sequencing input comprised bulk RNA from unsorted whole blood; chain pairing was not available. General study findings and limits: Matching with VDJdb favored anti-spike CD8 responses (missing private and CD4 specificities).

Trimming shortened V by 6 bases and J by 5 bases, and 20 bases separated the two germline ends. CDR3 length: 16 amino acids. Germline V gene sequence: CDR1 LGHNT, CDR2 FRNRAP. Unique molecular identifiers (one per individual cDNA molecule) were attached. A single record per CDR3 protein comes from TCRdb applying MiXCR to the 5' RACE reads. The table records more than 70,000 distinct CDR3 sequences, about 11% of them present only once. Points on this clonotype: Its specificity is unknown.

This TCR derives from an adult who was a healthcare worker with PCR-confirmed SARS-CoV-2 infection or an uninfected control (not recorded which). V and J are TRBV12-5 and TRBJ2-1; TRBD2 is a possible D gene (6 bases). The material sequenced was whole blood, taken at baseline. The CDR3 DNA is TGTGCTAGTGGCAACCGGCGCGGGGCCGACCACAATGAGCAGTTCTTC. Translation gives CASGNRRGADHNEQFF.